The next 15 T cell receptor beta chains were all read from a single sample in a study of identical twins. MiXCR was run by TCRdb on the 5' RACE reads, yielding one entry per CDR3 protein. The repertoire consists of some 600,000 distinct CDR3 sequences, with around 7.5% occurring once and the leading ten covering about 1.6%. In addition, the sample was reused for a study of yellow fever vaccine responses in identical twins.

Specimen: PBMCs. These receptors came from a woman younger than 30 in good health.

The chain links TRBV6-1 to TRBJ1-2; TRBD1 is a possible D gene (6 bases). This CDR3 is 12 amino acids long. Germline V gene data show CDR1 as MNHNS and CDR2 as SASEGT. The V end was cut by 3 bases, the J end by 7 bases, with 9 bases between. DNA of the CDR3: TGTGCCAGCAGTGAGGGGACATTTGGCTACACCTTC. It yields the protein CASSEGTFGYTF.

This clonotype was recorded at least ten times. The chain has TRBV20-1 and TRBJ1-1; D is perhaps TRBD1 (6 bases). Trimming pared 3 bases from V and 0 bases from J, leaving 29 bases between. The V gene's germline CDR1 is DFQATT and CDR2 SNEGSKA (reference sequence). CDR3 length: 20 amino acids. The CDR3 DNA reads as TGCAGTGCTAGTCCTCTCCCAGGGGCCCGAAGGGCTGATATGAACACTGAAGCTTTCTTT. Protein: CSASPLPGARRADMNTEAFF.

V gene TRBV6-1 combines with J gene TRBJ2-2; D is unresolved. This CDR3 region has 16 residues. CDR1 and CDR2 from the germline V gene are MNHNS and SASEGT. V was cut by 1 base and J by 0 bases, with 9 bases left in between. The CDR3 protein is CASSEVRLANTGELFF. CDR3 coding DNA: TGTGCCAGCAGTGAAGTTAGGCTTGCGAACACCGGGGAGCTGTTTTTT.

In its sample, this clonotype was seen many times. The CDR3 nucleotides are TGTGCCAGCAGCAACCTGGGACAGGAGAATCAGCCCCAGCATTTT. The encoded protein is CASSNLGQENQPQHF. This chain joins TRBV6-1 and TRBJ1-5; 8 bases line up with TRBD1. Unmatched junction bases numbered 8, after V lost 6 bases and J lost 4 bases. The CDR3 covers 15 residues. The germline CDR1 and CDR2 sequences are MNHNS and SASEGT.

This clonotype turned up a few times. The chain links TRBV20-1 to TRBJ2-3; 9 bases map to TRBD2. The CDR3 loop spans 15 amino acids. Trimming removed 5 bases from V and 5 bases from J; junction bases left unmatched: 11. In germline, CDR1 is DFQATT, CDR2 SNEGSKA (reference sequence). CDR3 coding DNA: TGCAGTGCTTCCCTCGGCGGGGGGGCAGGAGATACGCAGTATTTT. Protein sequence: CSASLGGGAGDTQYF.

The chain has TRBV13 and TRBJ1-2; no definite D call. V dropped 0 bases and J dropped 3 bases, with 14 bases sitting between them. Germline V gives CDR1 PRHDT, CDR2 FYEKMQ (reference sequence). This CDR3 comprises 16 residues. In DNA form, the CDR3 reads TGTGCCAGCAGCTTAGGCGGGCAGCCGAGGGACTATGGCTACACCTTC. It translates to CASSLGGQPRDYGYTF.

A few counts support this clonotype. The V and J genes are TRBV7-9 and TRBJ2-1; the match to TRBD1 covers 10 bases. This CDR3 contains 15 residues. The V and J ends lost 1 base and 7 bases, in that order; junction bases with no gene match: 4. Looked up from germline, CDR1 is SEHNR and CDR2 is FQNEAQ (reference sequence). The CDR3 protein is CASSLGQGAINEQFF. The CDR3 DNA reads TGTGCCAGCAGCTTAGGACAGGGGGCCATTAATGAGCAGTTCTTC.

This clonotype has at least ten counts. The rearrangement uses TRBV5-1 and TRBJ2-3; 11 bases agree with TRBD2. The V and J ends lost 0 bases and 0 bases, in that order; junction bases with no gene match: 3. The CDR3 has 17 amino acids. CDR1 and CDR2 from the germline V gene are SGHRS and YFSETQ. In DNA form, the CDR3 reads TGCGCCAGCAGCTTGGGGACTAGCGGGCTGAGCACAGATACGCAGTATTTT. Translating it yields CASSLGTSGLSTDTQYF.

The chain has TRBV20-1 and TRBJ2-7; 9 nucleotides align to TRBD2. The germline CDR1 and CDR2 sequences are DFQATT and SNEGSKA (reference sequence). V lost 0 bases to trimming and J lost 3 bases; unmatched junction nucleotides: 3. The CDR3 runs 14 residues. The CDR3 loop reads CSAREIAGVYEQYF. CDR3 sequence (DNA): TGCAGTGCTAGAGAGATAGCGGGAGTCTACGAGCAGTACTTC.

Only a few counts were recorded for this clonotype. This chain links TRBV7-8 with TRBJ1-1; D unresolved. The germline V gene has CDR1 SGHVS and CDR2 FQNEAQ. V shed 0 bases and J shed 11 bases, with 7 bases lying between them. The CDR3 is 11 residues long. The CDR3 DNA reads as TGTGCCAGCAGCTTAGCGGGTAGCGCTTTCTTT. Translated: CASSLAGSAFF.

The DNA for the CDR3 is TGCAGTGCTAGAGGGAGGGAGGTTTCCTTTTCCTACGAGCAGTACTTC. This gives the protein CSARGREVSFSYEQYF. J is TRBJ2-7 and V is TRBV20-1, with D possibly matching TRBD2 (6 bases). CDR1 and CDR2 (germline): DFQATT, SNEGSKA (reference sequence). The V end lost 1 base, the J end lost 1 base, and 17 bases lay between the germline ends. The CDR3 has 16 amino acids.

CDR3 nucleotide sequence: TGCGCCAGCAGCTTGGGTCGGGGGAGGCAAGAGACCCAGTACTTC. Its translation is CASSLGRGRQETQYF. The V gene is TRBV5-1, the J gene TRBJ2-5; tentative D call: TRBD2 (6 bases). Germline values: CDR1 SGHRS, CDR2 YFSETQ. V lost 0 bases and J lost 2, with 11 bases in between. This CDR3 region has 15 residues.

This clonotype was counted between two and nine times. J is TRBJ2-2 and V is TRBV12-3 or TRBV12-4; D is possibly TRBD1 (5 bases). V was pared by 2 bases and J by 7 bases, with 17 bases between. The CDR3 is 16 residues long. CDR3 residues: CASSLIPQGLDGELFF. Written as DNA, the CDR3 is TGTGCCAGCAGTTTAATTCCCCAGGGTTTGGACGGGGAGCTGTTTTTT.

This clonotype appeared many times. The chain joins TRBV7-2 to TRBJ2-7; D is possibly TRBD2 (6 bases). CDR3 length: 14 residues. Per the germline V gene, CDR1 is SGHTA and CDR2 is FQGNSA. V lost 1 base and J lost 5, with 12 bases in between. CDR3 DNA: TGTGCCAGCAGCTTAGTCGGGGGTCTCGACGAGCAGTACTTC. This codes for CASSLVGGLDEQYF.

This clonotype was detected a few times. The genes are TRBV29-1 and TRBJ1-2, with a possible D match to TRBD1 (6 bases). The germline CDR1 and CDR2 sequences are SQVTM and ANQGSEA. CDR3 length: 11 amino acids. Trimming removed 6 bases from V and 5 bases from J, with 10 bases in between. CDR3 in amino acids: CSVSGQYGYTF. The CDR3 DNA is TGCAGCGTGAGCGGACAGTATGGCTACACCTTC.